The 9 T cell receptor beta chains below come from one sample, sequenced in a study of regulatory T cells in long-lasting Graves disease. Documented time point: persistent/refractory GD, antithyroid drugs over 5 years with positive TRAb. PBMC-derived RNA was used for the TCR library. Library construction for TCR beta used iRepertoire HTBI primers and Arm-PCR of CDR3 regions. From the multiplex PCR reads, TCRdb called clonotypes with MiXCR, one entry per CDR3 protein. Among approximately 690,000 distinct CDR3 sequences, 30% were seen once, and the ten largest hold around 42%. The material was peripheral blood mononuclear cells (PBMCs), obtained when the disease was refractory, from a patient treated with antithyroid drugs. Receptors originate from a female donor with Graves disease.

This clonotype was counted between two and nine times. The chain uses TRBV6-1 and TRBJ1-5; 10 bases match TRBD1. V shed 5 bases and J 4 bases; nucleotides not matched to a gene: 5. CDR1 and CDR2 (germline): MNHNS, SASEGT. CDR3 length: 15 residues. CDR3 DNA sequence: TGTGCCAGCAGTCCCGGGACAGGGGATAATCAGCCCCAGCATTTT. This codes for CASSPGTGDNQPQHF.

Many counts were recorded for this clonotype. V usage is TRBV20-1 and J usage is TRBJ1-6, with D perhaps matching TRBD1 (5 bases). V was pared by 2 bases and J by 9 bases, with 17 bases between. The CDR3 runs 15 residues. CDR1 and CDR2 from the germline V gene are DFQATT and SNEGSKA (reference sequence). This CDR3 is CSARRRGTSGSPLHF. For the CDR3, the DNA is TGCAGTGCTAGACGACGGGGCACGAGTGGTTCACCCCTCCACTTT.

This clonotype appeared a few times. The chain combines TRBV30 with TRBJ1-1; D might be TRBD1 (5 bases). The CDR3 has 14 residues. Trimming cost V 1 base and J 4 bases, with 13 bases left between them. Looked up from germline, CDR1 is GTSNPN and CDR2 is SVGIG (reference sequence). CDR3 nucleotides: TGTGCCTGGAGTGCGGTGCAGGGTGGCACTGAAGCTTTCTTT. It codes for CAWSAVQGGTEAFF.

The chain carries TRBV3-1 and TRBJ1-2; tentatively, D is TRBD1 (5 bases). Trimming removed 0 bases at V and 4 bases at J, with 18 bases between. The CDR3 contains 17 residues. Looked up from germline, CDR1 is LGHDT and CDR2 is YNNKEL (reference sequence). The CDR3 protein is CASSQEGTLPISYGYTF. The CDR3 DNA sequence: TGTGCCAGCAGCCAAGAGGGGACTCTACCCATTAGCTATGGCTACACCTTC.

The DNA of the CDR3 is TGTGCCAGCAGCCCCAGGACTCTCCCCATTCCCTACGAGCAGTACTTC. Translated, it gives CASSPRTLPIPYEQYF. The chain joins TRBV7-2 to TRBJ2-7, with D perhaps matching TRBD2 (5 bases). Trimming stripped 5 bases from V and 2 bases from J, with 19 bases between. The CDR3 covers 16 residues. Germline-derived CDR1 and CDR2 are SGHTA and FQGNSA.

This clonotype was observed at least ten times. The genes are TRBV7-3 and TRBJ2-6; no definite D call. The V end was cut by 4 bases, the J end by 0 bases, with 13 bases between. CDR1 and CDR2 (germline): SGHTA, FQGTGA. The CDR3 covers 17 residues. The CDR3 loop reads CASSSVLTVSGANVLTF. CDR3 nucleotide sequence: TGTGCCAGCAGCTCAGTACTGACGGTCTCTGGGGCCAACGTCCTGACTTTC.

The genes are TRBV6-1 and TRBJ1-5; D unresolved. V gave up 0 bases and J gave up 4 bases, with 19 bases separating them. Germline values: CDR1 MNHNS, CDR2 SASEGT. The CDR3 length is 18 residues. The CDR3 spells CASSEAKGYSVRNQPQHF. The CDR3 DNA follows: TGTGCCAGCAGTGAAGCGAAGGGCTACAGCGTACGAAATCAGCCCCAGCATTTT.

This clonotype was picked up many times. The CDR3 region is CASSFLAAGERGETQYF. CDR3 in DNA: TGTGCCAGCAGCTTTTTAGCGGCGGGAGAACGGGGAGAGACCCAGTACTTC. The rearrangement links TRBV11-2 to TRBJ2-5, with 7 bases identical to TRBD2. V gave up 3 bases and J gave up 4 bases; unmatched junction bases: 14. The CDR3 contains 17 residues. Germline CDR1 is SGHAT and CDR2 is FQNNGV.

CDR3 region: CASSDPRGPSNQPQHF. CDR3 in DNA: TGCGCCAGCAGCGATCCCCGGGGGCCTAGCAATCAGCCCCAGCATTTT. The V gene is TRBV4-1, the J gene TRBJ1-5; tentatively, D is TRBD1 (6 bases). Per germline, CDR1 MGHRA and CDR2 YSYEKL. This CDR3 has 16 residues. The V end lost 5 bases, the J end lost 0 bases, and 14 bases lay between the germline ends.